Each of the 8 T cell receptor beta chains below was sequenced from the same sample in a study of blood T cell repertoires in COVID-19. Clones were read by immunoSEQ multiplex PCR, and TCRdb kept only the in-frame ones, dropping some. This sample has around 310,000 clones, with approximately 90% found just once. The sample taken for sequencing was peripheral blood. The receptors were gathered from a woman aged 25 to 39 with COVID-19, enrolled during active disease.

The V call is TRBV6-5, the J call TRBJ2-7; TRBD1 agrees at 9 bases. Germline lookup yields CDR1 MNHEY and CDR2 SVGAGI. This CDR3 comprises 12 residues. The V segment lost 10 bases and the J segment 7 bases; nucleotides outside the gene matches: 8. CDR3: CATNRGLREQYF. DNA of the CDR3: TGTGCCACCAACAGGGGGCTTAGGGAGCAGTACTTC.

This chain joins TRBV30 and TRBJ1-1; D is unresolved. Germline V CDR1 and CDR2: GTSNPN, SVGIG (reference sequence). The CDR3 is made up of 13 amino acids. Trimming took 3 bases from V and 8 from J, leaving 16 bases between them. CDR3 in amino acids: CAWSPKVAREAFF. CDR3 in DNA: TGTGCCTGGAGCCCCAAGGTGGCCAGGGAAGCTTTCTTT. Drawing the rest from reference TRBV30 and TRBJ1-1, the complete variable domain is SQTIHQWPATLVQPVGSPLSLECTVEGTSNPNLYWYRQAAGRGLQLLFYSVGIGQISSEVPQNLSASRPQDRQFILSSKKLLLSDSGFYLCAWSPKVAREAFFGQGTRLTVV.

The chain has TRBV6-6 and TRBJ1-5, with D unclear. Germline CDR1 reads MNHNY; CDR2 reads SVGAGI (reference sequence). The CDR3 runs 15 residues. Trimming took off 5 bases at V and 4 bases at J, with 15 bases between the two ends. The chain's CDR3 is CASSGREAGNQPQHF. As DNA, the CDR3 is TGTGCCAGCAGTGGGCGGGAGGCGGGGAATCAGCCCCAGCATTTT.

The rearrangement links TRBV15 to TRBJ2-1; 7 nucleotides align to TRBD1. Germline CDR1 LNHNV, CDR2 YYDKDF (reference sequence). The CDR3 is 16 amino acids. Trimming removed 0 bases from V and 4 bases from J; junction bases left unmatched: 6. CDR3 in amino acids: CATSRDLRGRYNEQFF. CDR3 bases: TGTGCCACCAGCAGAGATCTGAGGGGGCGGTACAATGAGCAGTTCTTC.

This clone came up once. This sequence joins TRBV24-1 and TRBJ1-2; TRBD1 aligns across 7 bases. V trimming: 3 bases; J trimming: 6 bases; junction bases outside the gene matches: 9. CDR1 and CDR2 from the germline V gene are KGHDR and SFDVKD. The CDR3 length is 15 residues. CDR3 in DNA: TGTGCCACCAGTGATAGCTGGGACAGAGGCGATGGCTACACCTTC. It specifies CATSDSWDRGDGYTF.

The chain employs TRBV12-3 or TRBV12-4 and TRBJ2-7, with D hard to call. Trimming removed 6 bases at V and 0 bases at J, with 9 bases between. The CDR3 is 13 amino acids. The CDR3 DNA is TGTGCCAGCAGCGTCGACACCTCCTACGAGCAGTACTTC. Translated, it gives CASSVDTSYEQYF.

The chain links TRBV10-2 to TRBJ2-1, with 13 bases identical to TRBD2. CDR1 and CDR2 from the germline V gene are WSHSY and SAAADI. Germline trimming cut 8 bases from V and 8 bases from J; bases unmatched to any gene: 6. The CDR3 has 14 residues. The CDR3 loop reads CASWGTSGIDEQFF. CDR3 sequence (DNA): TGCGCCAGCTGGGGGACTAGCGGGATCGATGAGCAGTTCTTC.

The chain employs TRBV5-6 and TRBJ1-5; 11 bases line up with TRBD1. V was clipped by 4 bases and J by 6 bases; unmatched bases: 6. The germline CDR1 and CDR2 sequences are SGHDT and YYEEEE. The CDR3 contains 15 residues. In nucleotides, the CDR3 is TGTGCCAGCAGCCCCGGGACAGGGGGTGGTCAGCCCCAGCATTTT. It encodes CASSPGTGGGQPQHF.